This T cell receptor beta chain was recorded in a study of blood T cell repertoires in COVID-19. At the level of the study: From the United States, Italy and Spain came samples of acute and convalescent COVID-19. The cDNA or gDNA used as material had been derived from T cells, B-cell-depleted T cells, or PBMCs.

V lost 4 bases to trimming and J lost 2 bases, with 13 bases between them. CDR1 is SGHKS and CDR2 is YYEKEE in the germline V gene (reference sequence). The CDR3 loop spans 14 amino acids. Original processing methods: By means of reference gene primer amplification, nucleated cell counts were estimated. TCRdb's table, derived via immunoSEQ multiplex PCR, lists solely in-frame clones and lacks some. Clone size and the V and J calls come from that table; the DNA yielded D and trimming. Of about 180,000 clones in the sample, 82% were seen once. This receptor was identified in a woman in her sixties or seventies with acute or convalescent COVID-19. The specimen sequenced was peripheral blood. The chain uses TRBV5-5 and TRBJ2-7, with D maybe TRBD1 (5 bases). The CDR3 bases are TGTGCCAGCAGCCAATTAGGGGTGGCCTACGAGCAGTACTTC. It yields the protein CASSQLGVAYEQYF.